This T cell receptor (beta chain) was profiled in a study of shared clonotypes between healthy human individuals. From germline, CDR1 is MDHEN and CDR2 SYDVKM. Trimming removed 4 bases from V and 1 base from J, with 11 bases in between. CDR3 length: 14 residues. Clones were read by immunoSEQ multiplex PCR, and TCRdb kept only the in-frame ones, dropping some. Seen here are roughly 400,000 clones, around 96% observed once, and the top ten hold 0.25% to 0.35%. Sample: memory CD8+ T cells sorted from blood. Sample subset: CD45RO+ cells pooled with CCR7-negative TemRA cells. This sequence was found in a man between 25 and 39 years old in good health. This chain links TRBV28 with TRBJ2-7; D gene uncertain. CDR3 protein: CASSWVDRSYEQYF. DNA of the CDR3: TGTGCCAGCAGTTGGGTAGATAGGTCCTACGAGCAGTACTTC.